This T cell receptor beta chain was captured by sequencing in a study of glioma-infiltrating T cells. As to this clonotype: No conserved phenylalanine or tryptophan is present at the end of the CDR3, so a read error is the likely explanation.

CDR3 length equals 12 residues. From germline, CDR1 is MNHEY and CDR2 SVGEGT. Using RNA template, CDR3s of TCR alpha and beta were amplified with iRepertoire arm-PCR. TCRdb recomputed calls from the multiplex PCR reads with MiXCR, one row per CDR3 protein. Among 90,000 or so distinct CDR3 sequences listed, roughly 37% were seen once. V usage is TRBV6-2 or TRBV6-3 and J usage is TRBJ1-3; D gene uncertain. Material for sequencing was glioma tissue, nonneoplastic brain tissue, or PBMCs (not recorded which). The TCR comes from a human donor with low-grade glioma or glioblastoma, undergoing nonglioma brain surgery, or in good health (not recorded which). For the CDR3, the DNA is TGTGCCAGCAGTTCGTCTGGAAAAACCATATATCTT. Protein sequence: CASSSSGKTIYL.